The 3 T cell receptor beta chains below come from one sample, sequenced in a study of regulatory T cells in long-lasting Graves disease. Noted time point: newly diagnosed GD, antithyroid drugs for less than 3 months. Following extraction of RNA from PBMCs, that RNA was used to make the TCR library. Sequencing libraries for TCR beta were prepared with iRepertoire HTBI primers and Arm-PCR of CDR3 regions. Each CDR3 protein gets one entry after TCRdb re-called the multiplex PCR reads with MiXCR. Of 540,000 or so distinct CDR3 sequences detected, approximately 12% appear once; the ten largest clones hold approximately 9.3%. The same data also went into a second study, on T cells in Graves' hyperthyroidism and ophthalmopathy.

The sequences come from peripheral blood mononuclear cells (PBMCs), collected at new diagnosis, from a patient treated with antithyroid drugs. The source is a man aged 25-40 years with Graves disease.

This clonotype was detected ten times or more. This rearrangement joins TRBV5-1 to TRBJ2-7, with D maybe TRBD2 (5 bases). The ends were cut back, 0 bases at V and 5 bases at J, with 12 bases in the middle. The CDR3 length is 14 residues. Germline assignment: CDR1 SGHRS and CDR2 YFSETQ. The CDR3 region has the DNA TGCGCCAGCAGCTTGGGTCAACCCGGGGACGAGCAGTACTTC. This codes for CASSLGQPGDEQYF.

This rearrangement joins TRBV19 to TRBJ2-2; TRBD1 agrees at 9 bases. Germline V lookup: CDR1 LNHDA, CDR2 SQIVND (reference sequence). This CDR3 is 15 amino acids long. The trim removed 6 bases at V and 7 bases at J, leaving 9 bases unmatched. The CDR3 loop reads CASRTTQGANGELFF. The CDR3, as DNA: TGTGCCAGTAGGACGACACAGGGGGCGAACGGGGAGCTGTTTTTT.

At least ten counts were recorded for this clonotype. The chain joins TRBV5-1 to TRBJ1-2; TRBD1 matches 9 bases. The CDR3 has 18 amino acids. CDR1 is SGHRS, CDR2 YFSETQ, per germline. Trimming removed 5 bases from V and 8 bases from J; junction bases left unmatched: 22. CDR3 sequence (DNA): TGCGCCAGCAGGCCCACCGGGACAGGGTCATCCAGAACAGGCGGCTACACCTTC. Amino acids: CASRPTGTGSSRTGGYTF.